Listed here are 17 T cell receptor beta chains from one sample, sequenced in a study of Graves' ophthalmopathy and Graves' hyperthyroidism. The sequenced template was RNA, covering the TCR beta CDR3 region. Amplification began with first-round RT-PCR using HTBI primers, then second-round multiplex PCR was performed. Using its own MiXCR run on the multiplex PCR reads, TCRdb lists one record per CDR3 protein. The profile shows 500,000 to 800,000 distinct CDR3 sequences, over 40% of them singletons. The specimen sequenced was peripheral blood. These receptors were taken from an adult man with Graves' ophthalmopathy.

The V call is TRBV18, the J call TRBJ1-2; D uncertain. The CDR3 extends over 15 amino acids. V gave up 5 bases and J gave up 2 bases, with 15 bases separating them. Germline V gene sequence: CDR1 KGHSH, CDR2 LQKENI. The CDR3 loop is CASSYSGGENYGYTF. CDR3 in DNA: TGTGCCAGCTCATATTCCGGCGGTGAGAACTATGGCTACACCTTC.

This clonotype came up many times. The rearrangement uses TRBV10-3 and TRBJ1-5; D unresolved. Germline V gene sequence: CDR1 ENHRY, CDR2 SYGVKD. V was clipped by 4 bases and J by 3 bases, with 7 bases between them. This CDR3 has 13 residues. CDR3: CAISGVDNQPQHF. CDR3 bases: TGTGCCATCAGTGGAGTGGACAATCAGCCCCAGCATTTT.

This clonotype has at least ten counts. J is TRBJ2-7 and V is TRBV15; D gene unclear. The V gene lost 0 bases and the J gene lost 9 bases, with 9 bases spanning the gap. The CDR3 is 12 residues long. Germline CDR1 is LNHNV and CDR2 is YYDKDF (reference sequence). This chain's CDR3 is CATSRDFARQYF. DNA of the CDR3: TGTGCCACCAGCAGAGATTTCGCGAGGCAGTACTTC.

The chain couples TRBV29-1 to TRBJ2-1; possibly TRBD2 for D (7 bases). Trimming took off 7 bases at V and 0 bases at J, with 25 bases between the two ends. Per the germline V gene, CDR1 is SQVTM and CDR2 is ANQGSEA. The CDR3 covers 18 residues. Written as DNA, the CDR3 is TGCAGCGCCGGAGGTGAAGGGGGGGGACGGAGCTCCTACAATGAGCAGTTCTTC. Its protein product is CSAGGEGGGRSSYNEQFF.

As for this clonotype: The DNA is omitted, as the CDR3 cannot be located on it reliably, and the CDR3 follows TCRdb's listing. The rearrangement links TRBV25-1 to TRBJ1-2. CDR1 MGHDK and CDR2 SYGVNS come from the germline V gene. The CDR3 contains 22 residues when both ends are counted. The CDR3 sequence is CASSDKVCASSQDEKDGDGYTF.

The sample holds many counts of this clonotype. The chain employs TRBV9 and TRBJ2-5; possible D gene TRBD2, 5 bases. Germline V gives CDR1 SGDLS, CDR2 YYNGEE. V was trimmed by 0 bases and J by 6 bases, leaving 12 bases between them. This CDR3 region has 14 residues. The CDR3 is CASSVADYRKTQYF. CDR3 nucleotides: TGTGCCAGCAGCGTAGCCGACTACCGAAAGACCCAGTACTTC.

This clonotype was recorded at least ten times. V and J are TRBV14 and TRBJ2-5; D is unclear. Trimming removed 4 bases at V and 1 base at J, with 16 bases between. Germline CDR1 reads SGHDN; CDR2 reads FVKESK. CDR3 length: 16 residues. As DNA, the CDR3 is TGTGCCAGCAGCCCTCTGGGCACCTTGGCCCAAGAGACCCAGTACTTC. As protein: CASSPLGTLAQETQYF.

Turning to this clonotype: This may stem from a read error, because a much larger clone lies one nucleotide away. The CDR3, as DNA: TGTGCCAGCAGCCCCGGCCCCCCACAGACACCCCTCCACTTT. Translation gives CASSPGPPQTPLHF. J is TRBJ1-6 and V is TRBV7-9, with D unresolved. The germline V gene has CDR1 SEHNR and CDR2 FQNEAQ (reference sequence). CDR3 length: 14 amino acids. Trimming pared 5 bases from V and 11 bases from J, leaving 16 bases between.

This clonotype has just a few counts. The chain links TRBV27 to TRBJ1-2; 7 bases match TRBD1. This CDR3 is 13 amino acids long. Germline V gives CDR1 MNHEY, CDR2 SMNVEV (reference sequence). J was trimmed by 4 bases and V by 7 bases; bases with no gene match: 6. CDR3 nucleotides: TGTGCCAGCACGGCAGGGGGGGGCTATGGCTACACCTTC. This codes for CASTAGGGYGYTF.

This clonotype was counted between two and nine times. A much more abundant neighbour one base away suggests this may be a read error. This chain uses TRBV10-3 with TRBJ1-5, with D perhaps TRBD1 (5 bases). This CDR3 is 15 amino acids long. V was cut by 3 bases and J by 4 bases, with 13 bases left in between. From germline, CDR1 is ENHRY and CDR2 SYGVKD. Written as DNA, the CDR3 is TGTGCCATCAGTGAAGCGGGACGGGAAAATCAGCCCCAGCATTTT. It codes for CAISEAGRENQPQHF.

This clonotype was seen many times. The V and J genes are TRBV7-9 and TRBJ1-2; perhaps TRBD1 as D (5 bases). The CDR3 has 16 residues. Germline V gene lookup returns CDR1 SEHNR and CDR2 FQNEAQ (reference sequence). The germline V and J ends were trimmed by 1 base and 4 bases, with 16 bases remaining between them. CDR3 residues: CASSLVPPAGSYGYTF. CDR3 nucleotide sequence: TGTGCCAGCAGCTTAGTCCCCCCGGCAGGGAGCTATGGCTACACCTTC.

About this clonotype: An end of the junction differs from the germline gene, which may be a read error. The V call is TRBV25-1, the J call TRBJ2-2; 7 bases match TRBD2. CDR1 is MGHDK, CDR2 SYGVNS, per germline. This CDR3 is built from 16 residues. The CDR3 DNA is TGTGCCAGCAGCTTAGATCCAGCGGGGAACGCCGGGGAGCTGTTTTTT. Translating it yields CASSLDPAGNAGELFF.

This clonotype has just a few counts. This chain links TRBV10-3 with TRBJ1-1, with D perhaps matching TRBD1 (6 bases). The CDR3 is made up of 12 amino acids. Germline lookup yields CDR1 ENHRY and CDR2 SYGVKD. V lost 4 bases, J lost 5 bases, and 8 bases lay in between. CDR3 in DNA: TGTGCCATCAGTGGGGGGCGGACTGAAGCTTTCTTT. It yields the protein CAISGGRTEAFF.

This clonotype showed up many times. This chain connects TRBV6-5 to TRBJ1-2; 9 nucleotides align to TRBD1. Germline lookup yields CDR1 MNHEY and CDR2 SVGAGI. With 4 bases clipped from V and 7 bases from J, the junction kept 7 bases outside the gene matches. This CDR3 has 14 amino acids. CDR3 residues: CASSWGTGRVGYTF. CDR3 DNA: TGTGCCAGCAGTTGGGGGACAGGGAGGGTTGGCTACACCTTC.

This CDR3 reads CSASPGNTEAFF. Written as DNA, the CDR3 is TGCAGTGCTAGTCCGGGAAACACTGAAGCTTTCTTT. The chain has TRBV20-1 and TRBJ1-1; D gene ambiguous. Trimming removed 3 bases at V and 2 bases at J, with 7 bases between. Per germline, CDR1 DFQATT and CDR2 SNEGSKA (reference sequence). The CDR3 runs 12 residues.

The chain couples TRBV5-1 to TRBJ2-2; TRBD1 aligns across 8 bases. The V segment lost 4 bases and the J segment 3 bases; nucleotides outside the gene matches: 8. Germline V gene data show CDR1 as SGHRS and CDR2 as YFSETQ. The CDR3 has 16 residues. CDR3 sequence (DNA): TGCGCCAGCAGCGCCGCCGGGACAGGTCACACCGGGGAGCTGTTTTTT. It codes for CASSAAGTGHTGELFF.

The chain couples TRBV5-6 to TRBJ2-7, with TRBD1 matching over 9 bases. V lost 1 base, J lost 5 bases, and 7 bases stayed unmatched. The CDR3 sequence is 15 residues long. Germline V gene sequence: CDR1 SGHDT, CDR2 YYEEEE. The CDR3 loop is CASSLIGGQGNEQYF. In DNA, the CDR3 is TGTGCCAGCAGCTTGATAGGGGGACAGGGTAACGAGCAGTACTTC. The full variable domain, its missing parts supplied by reference TRBV5-6 and TRBJ2-7, is DAGVTQSPTHLIKTRGQQVTLRCSPKSGHDTVSWYQQALGQGPQFIFQYYEEEERQRGNFPDRFSGHQFPNYSSELNVNALLLGDSALYLCASSLIGGQGNEQYFGPGTRLTVT.